The 32 T cell receptor beta chains given below trace back to one sample, sequenced in a study of CD8 T cells in Susac syndrome. With random hexamers, roughly 0.5 to 1 ug RNA was reverse transcribed. TCRdb independently ran MiXCR on the immunoSEQ multiplex PCR reads; one entry per CDR3 protein. The sample has roughly 200,000 distinct CDR3 sequences, 85% to 95% seen once; the top ten hold 0.085% to 0.12%. The sequencing sample was made of CD4+ T cells from PBMCs. The receptors come from a human donor in good health.

V and J are TRBV27 and TRBJ2-7; D might be TRBD1 or TRBD2, each matching 5 bases. The ends were cut back, 2 bases at V and 7 bases at J, with 27 bases in the middle. Germline values: CDR1 MNHEY, CDR2 SMNVEV (reference sequence). The CDR3 is 18 residues long. CDR3 protein: CASSLAPRDHVTLREQYF. The CDR3 DNA sequence: TGTGCCAGCAGTTTAGCCCCTCGGGACCACGTTACTCTACGAGAGCAGTACTTC.

The chain has TRBV19 and TRBJ1-2; TRBD1 matches 7 bases. Germline V gene sequence: CDR1 LNHDA, CDR2 SQIVND (reference sequence). The CDR3 runs 13 residues. The ends lost 7 bases at V and 8 bases at J; junction bases unmatched: 10. As DNA, the CDR3 is TGTGCCAGTACCCCGGACAGGATGCGGGGCTACACCTTC. Amino acid sequence: CASTPDRMRGYTF. Full variable domain (outside the CDR3, taken from reference TRBV19 and TRBJ1-2): DGGITQSPKYLFRKEGQNVTLSCEQNLNHDAMYWYRQDPGQGLRLIYYSQIVNDFQKGDIAEGYSVSREKKESFPLTVTSAQKNPTAFYLCASTPDRMRGYTFGSGTRLTVV.

This rearrangement joins TRBV29-1 to TRBJ1-1; tentatively, D is TRBD1 (6 bases). This CDR3 has 12 amino acids. Germline V gene lookup returns CDR1 SQVTM and CDR2 ANQGSEA. V lost 4 bases and J lost 4, with 10 bases in between. In nucleotides, the CDR3 is TGCAGCGTTGCCGGGACACCCACTGAAGCTTTCTTT. As protein: CSVAGTPTEAFF.

The CDR3 nucleotides read TGCGCCAGCAGCCTAAGCAGGGGGCGGTGGGATACGCAGTATTTT. It is translated as CASSLSRGRWDTQYF. The rearrangement uses TRBV4-3 and TRBJ2-3; 8 nucleotides match TRBD1. The length of the CDR3 is 15 residues. Germline CDR1 is LGHNA and CDR2 is YSLEER. V lost 4 bases and J lost 6; bases outside the gene matches: 9.

The chain links TRBV19 to TRBJ2-1; D tentatively fits TRBD1 or TRBD2 (5 bases each). The V end lost 5 bases, the J end lost 5 bases, and 19 bases lay between the germline ends. The germline V gene encodes CDR1 LNHDA and CDR2 SQIVND (reference sequence). There are 16 residues in the CDR3. The CDR3 DNA reads TGTGCCAGTAGTTCCCCTTTCGGGACCACTGACAATGAGCAGTTCTTC. It codes for CASSSPFGTTDNEQFF.

The chain combines TRBV20-1 with TRBJ2-1; 12 nucleotides line up with TRBD2. Trimming removed 1 base from V and 6 bases from J; junction bases left unmatched: 4. The CDR3 consists of 15 residues. Germline V lookup: CDR1 DFQATT, CDR2 SNEGSKA (reference sequence). DNA of the CDR3: TGCAGTGCTAGAGGACTAGCGGGAGTTGTCAATGAGCAGTTCTTC. Translating gives CSARGLAGVVNEQFF.

The V call is TRBV24-1, the J call TRBJ2-5, with 10 bases identical to TRBD2. Losses at the gene ends were 5 bases for V and 4 bases for J; bases not matched to a gene: 3. CDR1 is KGHDR and CDR2 is SFDVKD in the germline V gene. The CDR3 has 14 amino acids. CDR3 DNA sequence: TGTGCCACCAGTGTCGGGACTAGCGTAGAGACCCAGTACTTC. Encoded protein: CATSVGTSVETQYF.

The rearrangement joins TRBV4-2 to TRBJ2-7; the match to TRBD2 covers 10 bases. The trim removed 4 bases at V and 4 bases at J, leaving 10 bases unmatched. The germline V gene has CDR1 LGHNA and CDR2 YNFKEQ. This CDR3 is 16 amino acids long. CDR3 in amino acids: CASSPRPASGSYEQYF. The CDR3 bases are TGTGCCAGCAGCCCGCGCCCCGCTAGCGGGAGTTACGAGCAGTACTTC.

The gene calls are TRBV29-1 and TRBJ2-1, with 13 positions matching TRBD2. The length of the CDR3 is 16 residues. CDR1 and CDR2 from the germline V gene are SQVTM and ANQGSEA. With 7 bases clipped from V and 4 bases from J, the junction kept 10 bases outside the gene matches. Here the CDR3 reads CSASGLAGTSYNEQFF. The CDR3 bases are TGCAGCGCTTCGGGACTAGCGGGAACATCTTACAATGAGCAGTTCTTC.

For the CDR3, the DNA is TGTGCCAGCAGCGTAGGTCCTAGCGGGAGGGCCGGGAATACGCAGTATTTT. Translation: CASSVGPSGRAGNTQYF. This chain connects TRBV9 to TRBJ2-3; TRBD2 matches 12 bases. The CDR3 contains 17 residues. J gave up 7 bases and V 0 bases, and 9 bases lay outside the gene matches. CDR1 is SGDLS, CDR2 YYNGEE, per germline.

V is TRBV12-3 or TRBV12-4 and J is TRBJ1-4; perhaps TRBD1 as D (6 bases). The V gene lost 5 bases and the J gene lost 8 bases, with 18 bases spanning the gap. The CDR3 runs 15 residues. CDR3 sequence (DNA): TGTGCCAGCAGTCCCACAGGGTCCCAATGGGAAAAACTGTTTTTT. Translation gives CASSPTGSQWEKLFF.

This sequence joins TRBV28 and TRBJ2-7, with D perhaps matching TRBD1 (5 bases). V lost 7 bases and J 3 bases, leaving 16 bases between the germline ends. The germline V gene encodes CDR1 MDHEN and CDR2 SYDVKM. The CDR3 runs to 14 residues. CDR3 sequence reads: CASTKMLGVYEQYF. DNA of the CDR3: TGTGCCAGCACCAAAATGCTAGGGGTCTACGAGCAGTACTTC.

The chain recombines TRBV5-1 with TRBJ1-1, with TRBD1 matching over 8 bases. Germline CDR1 and CDR2: SGHRS and YFSETQ. The trim removed 4 bases at V and 3 bases at J, leaving 11 bases unmatched. The CDR3 consists of 16 residues. The CDR3 protein is CASSPPRGQGDTEAFF. In nucleotides, the CDR3 is TGCGCCAGCAGCCCCCCCAGGGGGCAGGGGGACACTGAAGCTTTCTTT.

The V gene is TRBV20-1, the J gene TRBJ1-2; D perhaps matches TRBD1 (6 bases). Between the trimmed V and J ends, which lost 6 bases and 4 bases, there was a span of 15 bases. This CDR3 is built from 13 residues. Germline V gene sequence: CDR1 DFQATT, CDR2 SNEGSKA (reference sequence). In DNA, the CDR3 is TGCAGTGCCACCAGGGAGACAGGCTATGGCTACACCTTC. The encoded protein is CSATRETGYGYTF.

The chain combines TRBV18 with TRBJ2-7; tentative D call: TRBD2 (6 bases). The CDR3 spans 13 residues. Germline CDR1 and CDR2: KGHSH and LQKENI. V was cut by 3 bases and J by 11 bases, with 17 bases left in between. The CDR3 is CASSPLGGTEEYF. CDR3 sequence (DNA): TGTGCCAGCTCACCCCTGGGGGGTACGGAGGAGTACTTC.

V usage is TRBV29-1 and J usage is TRBJ1-1, with D perhaps TRBD1 (6 bases). This CDR3 comprises 12 residues. CDR1 and CDR2 from the germline V gene are SQVTM and ANQGSEA. The V end lost 4 bases, the J end lost 3 bases, and 9 bases lay between the germline ends. The CDR3 nucleotides read TGCAGCGTTGCTAGGGGGGACACTGAAGCTTTCTTT. Translated: CSVARGDTEAFF. Full variable domain (missing parts from reference TRBV29-1 and TRBJ1-1): SAVISQKPSRDICQRGTSLTIQCQVDSQVTMMFWYRQQPGQSLTLIATANQGSEATYESGFVIDKFPISRPNLTFSTLTVSNMSPEDSSIYLCSVARGDTEAFFGQGTRLTVV.

V usage is TRBV20-1 and J usage is TRBJ2-3; 9 bases line up with TRBD2. The germline CDR1 and CDR2 sequences are DFQATT and SNEGSKA (reference sequence). V lost 3 bases and J lost 0; bases outside the gene matches: 4. This CDR3 has 15 amino acids. The CDR3 spells CSASLLAGSTDTQYF. The CDR3 coding sequence is TGCAGTGCTAGTTTACTAGCGGGTAGCACAGATACGCAGTATTTT.

This clonotype came up once. V is TRBV19 and J is TRBJ2-1, with 8 bases matching TRBD2. The CDR3 sequence is 16 residues long. V was clipped by 5 bases and J by 0 bases; unmatched bases: 6. Germline V gene lookup returns CDR1 LNHDA and CDR2 SQIVND (reference sequence). The CDR3: CASSPVAGSSYNEQFF. The CDR3 DNA is TGTGCCAGTAGTCCAGTAGCGGGGAGCTCCTACAATGAGCAGTTCTTC.

The chain has TRBV28 and TRBJ2-1; 9 nucleotides align to TRBD2. Germline CDR1 MDHEN, CDR2 SYDVKM. The CDR3 spans 15 residues. V lost 5 bases, J lost 4 bases, and 6 bases stayed unmatched. The CDR3 DNA reads TGTGCCAGCAGTCTATTAGCGGGAGAATACAATGAGCAGTTCTTC. Amino acid sequence: CASSLLAGEYNEQFF.

The J gene is TRBJ2-3, the V gene TRBV3-1; 7 nucleotides agree with TRBD1. The CDR3 is 14 residues long. The germline gives CDR1 LGHDT, CDR2 YNNKEL (reference sequence). V lost 3 bases, J lost 5 bases, and 5 bases stayed unmatched. CDR3 sequence reads: CASSHRGNEDTQYF. The CDR3 DNA is TGTGCCAGCAGCCACAGGGGGAATGAAGATACGCAGTATTTT.

This chain joins TRBV11-1 and TRBJ2-7, with D tentatively TRBD1 or TRBD2 (5 bases each). Trimming cost V 5 bases and J 5 bases, with 13 bases left between them. The CDR3 consists of 13 residues. CDR1 is SGHAT, CDR2 FQDESV, per germline (reference sequence). The chain's CDR3 is CASSPRGPHEQYF. As DNA, the CDR3 is TGTGCCAGCAGCCCCCGGGGACCGCACGAGCAGTACTTC.

V gene TRBV4-3 combines with J gene TRBJ1-4; a possible D gene is TRBD1 (5 bases). The CDR3 spans 16 residues. Per the germline V gene, CDR1 is LGHNA and CDR2 is YSLEER. V shed 0 bases and J shed 6 bases, with 14 bases lying between them. The DNA for the CDR3 is TGCGCCAGCAGCCAAGATTTGGCAGGGTGGGATGAAAAACTGTTTTTT. Amino acids: CASSQDLAGWDEKLFF.

The CDR3 DNA sequence: TGTGCCAGCAGCACGGAGACCTGGGTCAAGGAGACCCAGTACTTC. Translating it yields CASSTETWVKETQYF. The rearrangement joins TRBV7-9 to TRBJ2-5; D gene unclear. This CDR3 contains 15 residues. V shed 5 bases and J shed 5 bases, with 18 bases lying between them. Looked up from germline, CDR1 is SEHNR and CDR2 is FQNEAQ (reference sequence).

This chain uses TRBV20-1 with TRBJ1-1; 8 bases agree with TRBD1. Germline CDR1 and CDR2: DFQATT and SNEGSKA (reference sequence). This CDR3 comprises 13 residues. The junction had 3 bases not matched to a gene; V was cut back by 4 bases and J by 2 bases. The CDR3 region is CSATGQENTEAFF. The CDR3 coding sequence is TGCAGTGCTACGGGACAGGAAAACACTGAAGCTTTCTTT.

The chain carries TRBV7-2 and TRBJ2-5; TRBD2 aligns across 12 bases. J gave up 2 bases and V 1 base, and 8 bases lay outside the gene matches. The CDR3 spans 18 residues. Per germline, CDR1 SGHTA and CDR2 FQGNSA. The CDR3: CASSLGYGGLAGQETQYF. Here the CDR3 DNA reads TGTGCCAGCAGCTTAGGATATGGCGGACTAGCGGGGCAAGAGACCCAGTACTTC.

This clonotype was counted only a few times. This sequence joins TRBV4-3 and TRBJ2-5; D remains ambiguous. This CDR3 is built from 14 residues. Trimming cost V 0 bases and J 5 bases, with 10 bases left between them. Germline assignment: CDR1 LGHNA and CDR2 YSLEER. The CDR3 DNA is TGCGCCAGCAGCCAAGATCGAAGGCCCGAGACCCAGTACTTC. Its protein is CASSQDRRPETQYF.

The chain has TRBV20-1 and TRBJ2-3; TRBD2 aligns across 7 bases. From germline, CDR1 is DFQATT and CDR2 SNEGSKA (reference sequence). V was clipped by 1 base and J by 1 base; unmatched bases: 5. The CDR3 spans 15 residues. CDR3 protein: CSARGLGGGTDTQYF. In nucleotides, the CDR3 is TGCAGTGCTAGAGGTTTGGGAGGGGGCACAGATACGCAGTATTTT.

The chain uses TRBV5-6 and TRBJ2-7; D perhaps matches TRBD1 (6 bases). The ends were cut back, 1 base at V and 2 bases at J, with 16 bases in the middle. The CDR3 spans 16 residues. The V gene's germline CDR1 is SGHDT and CDR2 YYEEEE. CDR3 loop: CASSLIGPTGPYEQYF. CDR3 bases: TGTGCCAGCAGCTTGATCGGACCTACAGGGCCCTACGAGCAGTACTTC.

The chain carries TRBV6-2 or TRBV6-3 and TRBJ1-2, with D hard to call. V lost 2 bases and J lost 8, with 9 bases in between. The germline V gene encodes CDR1 MNHEY and CDR2 SVGEGT. The CDR3 loop spans 12 amino acids. The CDR3 DNA sequence: TGTGCCAGCAGTTACGTCGGGCGCGGCTACACCTTC. Its protein is CASSYVGRGYTF.

This chain joins TRBV4-1 and TRBJ2-1; D not resolved. Germline values: CDR1 MGHRA, CDR2 YSYEKL. V gave up 4 bases and J gave up 6 bases, with 7 bases separating them. The CDR3 is 12 amino acids. The CDR3 loop reads CASSPSTNEQFF. CDR3 nucleotide sequence: TGCGCCAGCAGCCCATCAACCAATGAGCAGTTCTTC.

The V call is TRBV30, the J call TRBJ2-6; maybe TRBD1 (5 bases). Germline values: CDR1 GTSNPN, CDR2 SVGIG (reference sequence). The CDR3 has 13 residues. V lost 6 bases to trimming and J lost 0 bases, with 6 bases between them. CDR3 sequence (DNA): TGTGCCTGTGGGGCCTCTGGGGCCAACGTCCTGACTTTC. Translating it yields CACGASGANVLTF.

This clonotype occurred once. This chain joins TRBV20-1 and TRBJ2-7; no firm D call. CDR1 is DFQATT, CDR2 SNEGSKA, per germline (reference sequence). V dropped 6 bases and J dropped 4 bases, with 10 bases sitting between them. The CDR3 extends over 11 amino acids. CDR3 DNA sequence: TGCAGTGCCCATGCGGCTTACGAGCAGTACTTC. Translating gives CSAHAAYEQYF.